Listed here are 15 T cell receptor beta chains from one sample, sequenced in a study of CD8+CD57+ T cells in acquired aplastic anemia. TCR beta VDJ and CDR3 were profiled, and genomic DNA was the template. TCRdb used MiXCR to reprocess the reads, holding one entry per CDR3 protein. The repertoire holds around 79,000 distinct CDR3 sequences, with roughly two thirds as singletons. By flow cytometry, patients selected for sequencing had shown an expansion of CD8+CD57+ cells. The sample was sorted CD4+, CD8+, or CD8+CD57+ T cells (not recorded which) from PBMCs. Receptors originate from a human donor with aplastic anemia.

V usage is TRBV20-1 and J usage is TRBJ2-5, with 13 bases that match TRBD2. Trimming removed 7 bases from V and 2 bases from J; junction bases left unmatched: 16. The CDR3 is 18 residues long. Germline V lookup: CDR1 DFQATT, CDR2 SNEGSKA (reference sequence). CDR3 residues: CSVSTGLAGVVRQETQYF. The CDR3 region has the DNA TGCAGTGTTTCGACTGGACTAGCGGGGGTAGTTCGACAAGAGACCCAGTACTTC.

The chain combines TRBV29-1 with TRBJ1-2; weak D call: TRBD1 (6 bases). Trimming left V 6 bases short and J 6 bases short, with 14 bases between. Germline V gene sequence: CDR1 SQVTM, CDR2 ANQGSEA. This CDR3 region has 12 residues. The CDR3 loop is CSVLQGTDGYTF. DNA of the CDR3: TGCAGCGTCCTACAGGGAACCGATGGCTACACCTTC.

The rearrangement uses TRBV10-3 and TRBJ1-6; no clear D gene. Trimming removed 7 bases at V and 6 bases at J, with 16 bases between. CDR3 length: 15 amino acids. Germline CDR1 reads ENHRY; CDR2 reads SYGVKD. The CDR3 region has the DNA TGTGCCATCAAGATGACGTCGTCTTCTAATTCACCCCTCCACTTT. It translates to CAIKMTSSSNSPLHF.

V is TRBV6-1 and J is TRBJ2-7; a possible D gene is TRBD1 (5 bases). In germline, CDR1 is MNHNS, CDR2 SASEGT. The CDR3 has 17 amino acids. V shed 6 bases and J shed 2 bases, with 23 bases lying between them. This CDR3 is CASSFNQGPGYTYEQYF. CDR3 nucleotides: TGTGCCAGCAGCTTTAACCAAGGTCCAGGGTATACCTACGAGCAGTACTTC.

The chain combines TRBV7-6 with TRBJ2-5; 10 bases agree with TRBD2. This CDR3 region has 16 residues. The junction had 10 bases not matched to a gene; V was cut back by 5 bases and J by 4 bases. Germline CDR1 reads SGHVS; CDR2 reads FNYEAQ. CDR3 loop: CASSRPGTSVAETQYF. The CDR3 bases are TGTGCCAGCAGCCGACCCGGGACTAGCGTTGCAGAGACCCAGTACTTC.

This chain links TRBV7-9 with TRBJ1-1; D gene ambiguous. Looked up from germline, CDR1 is SEHNR and CDR2 is FQNEAQ (reference sequence). V was clipped by 10 bases and J by 1 base, with 13 bases between them. CDR3 length equals 13 residues. The DNA of the CDR3 is TGTGCCACCCTTTCGGCCGAGAACACTGAAGCTTTCTTT. This encodes CATLSAENTEAFF.

Regarding this clonotype: Mismatch with germline at one junction end may stem from a read error. The chain couples TRBV15 to TRBJ2-7, with TRBD2 identical over 7 bases. Germline assignment: CDR1 LNHNV and CDR2 YYDKDF (reference sequence). This CDR3 region has 13 residues. In DNA form, the CDR3 reads TGTGCCGCCAGCCGGGACTATTCCTACGAGCAGTACTTC. Translation gives CAASRDYSYEQYF.

The chain has TRBV29-1 and TRBJ2-1; 7 positions match TRBD1. This CDR3 comprises 13 residues. The germline V gene has CDR1 SQVTM and CDR2 ANQGSEA. After removal of 8 bases from V and 3 bases from J, the junction contained 7 bases not matched to a gene. The CDR3 sequence: CSYGTAYYNEQFF. The CDR3, as DNA: TGCAGCTACGGGACAGCTTACTACAATGAGCAGTTCTTC.

The chain links TRBV25-1 to TRBJ2-1; D is perhaps TRBD1 or TRBD2 (5 bases each). V was shortened by 11 bases and J by 7 bases, with 21 bases between the two germline ends. Germline assignment: CDR1 MGHDK and CDR2 SYGVNS. The CDR3 consists of 14 residues. DNA for the CDR3: TGTGCCTACGAACTAGGGGTCTTCGGGAATGAGCAGTTCTTC. Protein product: CAYELGVFGNEQFF.

For the CDR3, the DNA is TGTGCCAGCAGTCCCGAGATAGTGGGGGAGCAGTACTTC. Encoded protein: CASSPEIVGEQYF. The chain is built from TRBV12-3 or TRBV12-4 and TRBJ2-7; D not resolved. V lost 5 bases, J lost 7 bases, and 15 bases lay in between. The CDR3 totals 13 residues.

This clonotype was picked up a small number of times. The genes are TRBV25-1 and TRBJ2-1; 7 positions agree with TRBD2. CDR1 and CDR2 from the germline V gene are MGHDK and SYGVNS. J lost 4 bases, V lost 10 bases, and 7 bases had no gene match. The CDR3 consists of 13 residues. CDR3 nucleotide sequence: TGTGCCACGGGAGGCGGAATTTACAATGAGCAGTTCTTC. Its protein product is CATGGGIYNEQFF.

The CDR3 loop reads CASSQVQETQYF. Written as DNA, the CDR3 is TGTGCCAGTAGTCAGGTGCAAGAGACCCAGTACTTC. The chain joins TRBV19 to TRBJ2-5; unclear D gene. This CDR3 region has 12 residues. Germline CDR1 and CDR2: LNHDA and SQIVND (reference sequence). Trimming cost V 5 bases and J 2 bases, with 6 bases left between them.

This chain joins TRBV7-9 and TRBJ2-7; D uncertain. The CDR3 runs to 12 residues. Per germline, CDR1 SEHNR and CDR2 FQNEAQ (reference sequence). Trimming cost V 0 bases and J 4 bases, with 4 bases left between them. CDR3 sequence (DNA): TGTGCCAGCAGCTTAGCCCTTTACGAGCAGTACTTC. Protein sequence: CASSLALYEQYF.

The rearrangement uses TRBV10-1 and TRBJ1-1, with D possibly matching TRBD1 (5 bases). The V gene lost 6 bases and the J gene lost 2 bases, with 10 bases spanning the gap. The CDR3 totals 13 residues. Germline CDR1 WNHNN, CDR2 SYGVQD (reference sequence). CDR3 sequence (DNA): TGCGCCAGCAGACCCCAGGGAAACACTGAAGCTTTCTTT. Encoded protein: CASRPQGNTEAFF.

The rearrangement joins TRBV7-3 to TRBJ2-5, with D tentatively TRBD2 (6 bases). The CDR3 contains 15 residues. With 2 bases removed from V and 1 base from J, the gap between germline ends came to 11 bases. Germline assignment: CDR1 SGHTA and CDR2 FQGTGA. The CDR3 sequence: CASSLGRGAQETQYF. DNA of the CDR3: TGTGCCAGCAGCTTAGGGCGCGGGGCCCAAGAGACCCAGTACTTC.